Presented here are 19 T cell receptor beta chains from one specimen sequenced in a study of shared clonotypes between healthy human individuals. The assay was immunoSEQ multiplex PCR, and TCRdb's table has in-frame clones only and misses some. The sample consists of just over 2,000,000 clones, just under 95% of them appearing once. Naive CD8 cells were CD45RO-negative, positively selected for CCR7, excluding terminally differentiated effector memory CD45RA+ cells. Sequences were obtained from naive CD8+ T cells sorted from blood. Source of these receptors: a man aged 18 to 29 in good health.

This chain joins TRBV27 and TRBJ1-1, with D hard to call. Germline V gene sequence: CDR1 MNHEY, CDR2 SMNVEV (reference sequence). V was trimmed by 2 bases and J by 3 bases, leaving 7 bases between them. There are 13 residues in the CDR3. The CDR3 DNA sequence: TGTGCCAGCAGTTTAGGAGACTACACTGAAGCTTTCTTT. As protein: CASSLGDYTEAFF.

This chain connects TRBV7-2 to TRBJ2-2, with D unclear. The germline V gene has CDR1 SGHTA and CDR2 FQGNSA. This CDR3 has 16 amino acids. V lost 3 bases to trimming and J lost 5 bases, with 16 bases between them. The CDR3 nucleotides read TGTGCCAGCAGCTTTTTGCCGGAGCGCGGAACCGGGGAGCTGTTTTTT. This codes for CASSFLPERGTGELFF.

This clone was picked up one time. The genes are TRBV5-1 and TRBJ2-2, with TRBD1 identical over 8 bases. V dropped 0 bases and J dropped 7; count of bases not matched to a gene: 14. Germline V lookup: CDR1 SGHRS, CDR2 YFSETQ. CDR3 length: 18 residues. In DNA form, the CDR3 reads TGCGCCAGCAGCTTGGGACTCCGGGAGACAGGGGTAGTCGGGGAGCTGTTTTTT. Encoded protein: CASSLGLRETGVVGELFF.

The V call is TRBV7-2, the J call TRBJ2-1; D gene ambiguous. The V end was cut by 1 base, the J end by 7 bases, with 11 bases between. The CDR3 has 14 amino acids. The germline V gene has CDR1 SGHTA and CDR2 FQGNSA. The CDR3 loop is CASSLDAFSNEQFF. The CDR3 bases are TGTGCCAGCAGCTTAGATGCGTTTTCAAATGAGCAGTTCTTC.

This rearrangement joins TRBV6-1 to TRBJ2-7; the match to TRBD1 covers 10 bases. There are 14 residues in the CDR3. Germline lookup yields CDR1 MNHNS and CDR2 SASEGT. The J segment lost 3 bases and the V segment lost 4 bases, leaving 3 bases of the junction unmatched. DNA for the CDR3: TGTGCCAGCAGTGCCCGGGACAGGGGCTACGAGCAGTACTTC. Protein product: CASSARDRGYEQYF.

The chain combines TRBV5-4 with TRBJ2-7; D might be TRBD2 (6 bases). The CDR3 runs to 15 residues. Looked up from germline, CDR1 is SGHNT and CDR2 is YYREEE (reference sequence). Trimming pared 0 bases from V and 0 bases from J, leaving 10 bases between. For the CDR3, the DNA is TGTGCCAGCAGCTTGGGTGTCGGGGGCTCCTACGAGCAGTACTTC. Amino acid sequence: CASSLGVGGSYEQYF.

The chain employs TRBV6-5 and TRBJ1-1; D gene ambiguous. Trimming cost V 0 bases and J 7 bases, with 18 bases left between them. The CDR3 is made up of 16 amino acids. Germline V gives CDR1 MNHEY, CDR2 SVGAGI. The CDR3 DNA is TGTGCCAGCAGTTACTCGATCGGGCAGAAACCCTTTGAAGCTTTCTTT. Translation gives CASSYSIGQKPFEAFF.

This rearrangement joins TRBV7-8 to TRBJ1-4; no clear D. V lost 0 bases to trimming and J lost 8 bases, with 13 bases between them. This CDR3 has 15 residues. Germline CDR1 reads SGHVS; CDR2 reads FQNEAQ. As DNA, the CDR3 is TGTGCCAGCAGCTTAGCGCCGGGGTTGCGGGAAAAACTGTTTTTT. This translates into CASSLAPGLREKLFF. Looking up the rest from reference TRBV7-8 and TRBJ1-4 gives the full variable domain: GAGVSQSPRYKVAKRGQDVALRCDPISGHVSLFWYQQALGQGPEFLTYFQNEAQLDKSGLPSDRFFAERPEGSVSTLKIQRTQQEDSAVYLCASSLAPGLREKLFFGSGTQLSVL.

The V and J genes are TRBV19 and TRBJ2-2; 12 bases agree with TRBD1. CDR1 and CDR2 (germline): LNHDA, SQIVND (reference sequence). This CDR3 spans 18 amino acids. Trimming at V came to 3 bases and at J to 6 bases, leaving 11 bases not matched to a gene. CDR3 sequence (DNA): TGTGCCAGTAGTATCCCCGGGACAGGGGGCACTGTCCCCGGGGAGCTGTTTTTT. As protein: CASSIPGTGGTVPGELFF.

The chain carries TRBV4-1 and TRBJ1-1; D is unclear. CDR1 and CDR2 from the germline V gene are MGHRA and YSYEKL. Trimming shortened V by 4 bases and J by 0 bases, and 6 bases separated the two germline ends. The CDR3 length is 13 residues. The chain's CDR3 is CASSLRVNTEAFF. CDR3 sequence (DNA): TGCGCCAGCAGCCTTAGGGTGAACACTGAAGCTTTCTTT.

Note on this clone: This CDR3 is also generated by other DNA sequences in the sample. V is TRBV27 and J is TRBJ1-1, with D possibly TRBD1 on 6 matching bases. Germline V CDR1 and CDR2: MNHEY, SMNVEV (reference sequence). V was pared by 5 bases and J by 8 bases, with 12 bases between. The CDR3 has 12 amino acids. CDR3 sequence reads: CASSPRQGEAFF. For the CDR3, the DNA is TGTGCCAGCAGTCCCAGGCAGGGGGAAGCTTTCTTT.

V usage is TRBV7-9 and J usage is TRBJ1-2, with 8 bases aligning to TRBD1. There are 14 residues in the CDR3. Germline V lookup: CDR1 SEHNR, CDR2 FQNEAQ (reference sequence). Trimming took 3 bases from V and 4 from J; bases not matched to a gene: 4. CDR3 bases: TGTGCCAGCAGCTTCGGACAGGGCAGCTATGGCTACACCTTC. Protein product: CASSFGQGSYGYTF.

The chain is built from TRBV28 and TRBJ1-3, with TRBD1 as a possible D gene (6 bases). V was shortened by 4 bases and J by 3 bases, with 13 bases between the two germline ends. Germline CDR1 is MDHEN and CDR2 is SYDVKM. This CDR3 region has 15 residues. CDR3: CASSYDRRVGNTIYF. The CDR3 region has the DNA TGTGCCAGCAGTTACGACAGGAGGGTTGGAAACACCATATATTTT.

The rearrangement links TRBV27 to TRBJ1-2, with 10 bases lining up with TRBD1. Per the germline V gene, CDR1 is MNHEY and CDR2 is SMNVEV (reference sequence). The V gene end was trimmed by 5 bases and the J gene end by 8 bases; junction bases not matched to a gene: 20. The CDR3 is made up of 18 amino acids. The CDR3, as DNA: TGTGCCAGCAGTCCTCTCCCGACAGGGGGCACGTGGATTAACGGCTACACCTTC. Translation: CASSPLPTGGTWINGYTF.

This clone appeared once. The V gene is TRBV15, the J gene TRBJ2-3, with 11 bases matching TRBD1. The CDR3 length is 17 residues. V shed 5 bases and J 5 bases; nucleotides not matched to a gene: 12. Germline V gene data show CDR1 as LNHNV and CDR2 as YYDKDF (reference sequence). CDR3 sequence: CATSASRGQGEGDTQYF. The CDR3 coding sequence is TGTGCCACCAGCGCATCGCGGGGACAGGGGGAAGGAGATACGCAGTATTTT. Combining the CDR3 with reference TRBV15 and TRBJ2-3 gives the whole variable domain DAMVIQNPRYQVTQFGKPVTLSCSQTLNHNVMYWYQQKSSQAPKLLFHYYDKDFNNEADTPDNFQSRRPNTSFCFLDIRSPGLGDTAMYLCATSASRGQGEGDTQYFGPGTRLTVL.

The rearrangement joins TRBV11-2 to TRBJ2-7; D may be TRBD1 (6 bases). Germline V CDR1 and CDR2: SGHAT, FQNNGV. CDR3 length: 18 residues. V lost 4 bases and J 2 bases, leaving 24 bases between the germline ends. The CDR3 protein is CASSWGQIGVAGAYEQYF. The CDR3 DNA follows: TGTGCCAGCAGCTGGGGACAAATTGGAGTTGCTGGGGCCTACGAGCAGTACTTC.

Of note for this clone: This specimen includes other DNA sequences encoding the same CDR3. J is TRBJ2-3 and V is TRBV30, with TRBD2 as a possible D gene (6 bases). The CDR3 extends over 14 amino acids. With 0 bases removed from V and 4 bases from J, the gap between germline ends came to 11 bases. The germline V gene has CDR1 GTSNPN and CDR2 SVGIG (reference sequence). For the CDR3, the DNA is TGTGCCTGGAGTGTGGTCGGGGGTTCAGATACGCAGTATTTT. Translated: CAWSVVGGSDTQYF. The complete variable domain, with remaining parts taken from reference TRBV30 and TRBJ2-3, reads SQTIHQWPATLVQPVGSPLSLECTVEGTSNPNLYWYRQAAGRGLQLLFYSVGIGQISSEVPQNLSASRPQDRQFILSSKKLLLSDSGFYLCAWSVVGGSDTQYFGPGTRLTVL.

This chain links TRBV13 with TRBJ1-4, with D perhaps matching TRBD1 (5 bases). Germline V gives CDR1 PRHDT, CDR2 FYEKMQ (reference sequence). The CDR3 runs 17 residues. Trimming took 7 bases from V and 0 from J, leaving 18 bases between them. CDR3 nucleotide sequence: TGTGCCAGCACCCAACGAATGTGGACACCAACTAATGAAAAACTGTTTTTT. Amino acid sequence: CASTQRMWTPTNEKLFF.

This rearrangement joins TRBV13 to TRBJ1-4, with D hard to call. Germline V gene data show CDR1 as PRHDT and CDR2 as FYEKMQ (reference sequence). CDR3 length: 16 residues. Trimming removed 0 bases from V and 6 bases from J, with 14 bases in between. This CDR3 reads CASSLGQLRPYEKLFF. CDR3 DNA: TGTGCCAGCAGCTTAGGACAGCTCAGGCCCTATGAAAAACTGTTTTTT.